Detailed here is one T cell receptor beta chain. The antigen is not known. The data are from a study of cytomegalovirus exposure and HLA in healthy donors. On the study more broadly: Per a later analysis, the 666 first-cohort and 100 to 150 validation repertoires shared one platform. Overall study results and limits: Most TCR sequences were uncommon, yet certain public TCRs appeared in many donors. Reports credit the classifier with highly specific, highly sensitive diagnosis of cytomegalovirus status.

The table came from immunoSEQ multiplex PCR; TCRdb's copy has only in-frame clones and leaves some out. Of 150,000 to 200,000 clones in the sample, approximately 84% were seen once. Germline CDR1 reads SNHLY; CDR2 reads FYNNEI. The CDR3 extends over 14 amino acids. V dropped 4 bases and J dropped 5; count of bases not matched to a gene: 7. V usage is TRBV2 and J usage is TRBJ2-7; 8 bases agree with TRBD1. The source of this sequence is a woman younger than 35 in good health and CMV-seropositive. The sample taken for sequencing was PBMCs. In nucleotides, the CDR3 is TGTGCCAGCAGTGTCGGGACAGGAGCGGACGAGCAGTACTTC. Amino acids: CASSVGTGADEQYF.